These 20 T cell receptor beta chains were sequenced from one sample in a study of beta chain features in type 1 diabetes. Reverse transcribing all isolated RNA meant expressed TCRB transcripts were sequenced. The repertoire was sequenced with immunoSEQ multiplex PCR; TCRdb's copy has only in-frame clones and lacks some. Of over 350,000 clones detected, approximately 15% appear once; the ten largest clones hold 0.019%. Material: naive CD4+ T cells from blood. The receptors were gathered from a woman aged 18-29 years in good health.

This clone was detected a few times. J is TRBJ2-2 and V is TRBV7-2; tentatively, D is TRBD1 (5 bases). CDR3 length: 14 residues. In germline, CDR1 is SGHTA, CDR2 FQGNSA. Trimming left V 0 bases short and J 7 bases short, with 9 bases between. The DNA of the CDR3 is TGTGCCAGCAGCTTAGCGGCAGGGATCGGGGAGCTGTTTTTT. Its protein is CASSLAAGIGELFF.

This chain uses TRBV15 with TRBJ2-3; D not certain. Per germline, CDR1 LNHNV and CDR2 YYDKDF (reference sequence). The CDR3 spans 12 residues. With 5 bases removed from V and 4 bases from J, the gap between germline ends came to 7 bases. The CDR3 nucleotides are TGTGCCACCAGCCCCGGTCCAGATACGCAGTATTTT. Translating it yields CATSPGPDTQYF.

The rearrangement links TRBV5-6 to TRBJ1-1; D uncertain. This CDR3 has 14 residues. Trimming cost V 1 base and J 7 bases, with 14 bases left between them. Germline assignment: CDR1 SGHDT and CDR2 YYEEEE. CDR3 region: CASSLKGSGIEAFF. The CDR3 DNA reads as TGTGCCAGCAGCTTGAAGGGATCGGGGATTGAAGCTTTCTTT.

The rearrangement uses TRBV7-9 and TRBJ2-1; 13 nucleotides match TRBD2. V lost 3 bases to trimming and J lost 7 bases; unmatched junction nucleotides: 6. The CDR3 is 16 residues long. CDR1 and CDR2 (germline): SEHNR, FQNEAQ (reference sequence). CDR3: CASSFGLAGVGNEQFF. The CDR3 DNA follows: TGTGCCAGCAGCTTTGGACTAGCGGGAGTAGGAAATGAGCAGTTCTTC.

The gene calls are TRBV6-5 and TRBJ1-5; TRBD1 matches at 8 bases. This CDR3 region has 14 residues. The ends lost 6 bases at V and 2 bases at J; junction bases unmatched: 3. Germline lookup yields CDR1 MNHEY and CDR2 SVGAGI. CDR3 sequence: CASRTTGGNQPQHF. The DNA for the CDR3 is TGTGCCAGCAGGACGACAGGGGGCAATCAGCCCCAGCATTTT.

This clone was observed a few times. The chain carries TRBV29-1 and TRBJ2-7; 13 nucleotides agree with TRBD2. CDR3 length: 13 residues. From germline, CDR1 is SQVTM and CDR2 ANQGSEA. The V gene end was trimmed by 7 bases and the J gene end by 6 bases; junction bases not matched to a gene: 6. This CDR3 reads CSAGGLAGLEQYF. As DNA, the CDR3 is TGCAGCGCTGGGGGACTAGCGGGACTCGAGCAGTACTTC.

The chain links TRBV29-1 to TRBJ2-5; the match to TRBD1 covers 11 bases. The CDR3 contains 13 residues. V lost 5 bases, J lost 5 bases, and 4 bases stayed unmatched. Germline V CDR1 and CDR2: SQVTM, ANQGSEA. In DNA, the CDR3 is TGCAGCGTTTGGACAGGGGGCATGGAGACCCAGTACTTC. Translated, it gives CSVWTGGMETQYF.

This clone showed up just a few times. The rearrangement links TRBV15 to TRBJ1-5, with a possible D match to TRBD1 (5 bases). Per germline, CDR1 LNHNV and CDR2 YYDKDF (reference sequence). V was shortened by 5 bases and J by 4 bases, with 12 bases between the two germline ends. This CDR3 region has 14 residues. The CDR3 reads CATSPRQLNQPQHF. The CDR3 coding sequence is TGTGCCACCAGCCCTAGACAGCTGAATCAGCCCCAGCATTTT.

The chain recombines TRBV30 with TRBJ2-1; 10 bases are shared with TRBD2. The germline V gene has CDR1 GTSNPN and CDR2 SVGIG (reference sequence). The CDR3 sequence is 13 residues long. V shed 3 bases, J shed 8 bases, and the junction held 4 bases outside the gene matches. The CDR3 DNA reads TGTGCCTGGAGCCTAGCGGGGGTCGATGAGCAGTTCTTC. Protein product: CAWSLAGVDEQFF.

This clone appeared a few times. In nucleotides, the CDR3 is TGTGCCAGCAGTTTTCGCGCTAGCACAGATACGCAGTATTTT. As protein: CASSFRASTDTQYF. V usage is TRBV27 and J usage is TRBJ2-3; D not resolved. Per germline, CDR1 MNHEY and CDR2 SMNVEV (reference sequence). The V and J ends lost 3 bases and 0 bases respectively, with 7 bases between them. The CDR3 spans 14 residues.

This clone was recorded a few times. This chain links TRBV2 with TRBJ2-1, with a tentative D call TRBD1 (5 bases). This CDR3 is built from 13 residues. Germline V gives CDR1 SNHLY, CDR2 FYNNEI. Trimming pared 5 bases from V and 10 bases from J, leaving 15 bases between. CDR3 nucleotides: TGTGCCAGCAGTTCTCTAATAGGGGTCGAGCAGTTCTTC. This sequence encodes CASSSLIGVEQFF.

This sequence joins TRBV6-5 and TRBJ2-3; 7 bases are shared with TRBD2. From germline, CDR1 is MNHEY and CDR2 SVGAGI. The CDR3 has 14 residues. Trimming took 7 bases from V and 3 from J; bases not matched to a gene: 7. The CDR3 loop is CASKGGLETDTQYF. CDR3 coding DNA: TGTGCCAGCAAGGGAGGACTAGAAACAGATACGCAGTATTTT.

This clone was found a few times. The chain links TRBV9 to TRBJ2-1, with TRBD2 identical over 8 bases. V dropped 4 bases and J dropped 9; count of bases not matched to a gene: 12. CDR3 length: 15 residues. The V gene's germline CDR1 is SGDLS and CDR2 YYNGEE. CDR3 loop: CASSPRLALGGEQFF. CDR3 DNA: TGTGCCAGCAGCCCCCGACTAGCGCTGGGGGGTGAGCAGTTCTTC. The complete variable domain, with remaining parts taken from reference TRBV9 and TRBJ2-1, reads DSGVTQTPKHLITATGQRVTLRCSPRSGDLSVYWYQQSLDQGLQFLIQYYNGEERAKGNILERFSAQQFPDLHSELNLSSLELGDSALYFCASSPRLALGGEQFFGPGTRLTVL.

The chain recombines TRBV18 with TRBJ1-5, with TRBD1 matching over 8 bases. V trimming: 4 bases; J trimming: 6 bases; junction bases outside the gene matches: 8. The V gene's germline CDR1 is KGHSH and CDR2 LQKENI. CDR3 length equals 15 residues. CDR3 DNA: TGTGCCAGCTCACGCGACAGGGGAGGTGGTCAGCCCCAGCATTTT. This sequence encodes CASSRDRGGGQPQHF.

V usage is TRBV7-8 and J usage is TRBJ2-5; D remains unclear. CDR3 length: 13 residues. The germline CDR1 and CDR2 sequences are SGHVS and FQNEAQ. Trimming took off 6 bases at V and 5 bases at J, with 13 bases between the two ends. CDR3: CASSLPRAETQYF. CDR3 coding DNA: TGTGCCAGCAGTCTTCCCCGTGCGGAGACCCAGTACTTC.

There are a few counts of this clone. The rearrangement uses TRBV19 and TRBJ2-5; 10 bases fit TRBD1. Trimming cost V 8 bases and J 5 bases; bases outside gene matches: 8. The germline CDR1 and CDR2 sequences are LNHDA and SQIVND (reference sequence). This CDR3 comprises 14 residues. The CDR3 loop reads CASSRTGGRETQYF. As DNA, the CDR3 is TGTGCCAGTTCCCGGACAGGGGGTCGGGAGACCCAGTACTTC.

This clone was counted only a few times. Other DNA sequences in the sample encode the same CDR3. CDR3 sequence (DNA): TGTGCCTGGAGTGTATCGGGCGAGCAGTACTTC. Translating it yields CAWSVSGEQYF. This rearrangement joins TRBV30 to TRBJ2-7; unclear D gene. The CDR3 is 11 amino acids. Germline lookup yields CDR1 GTSNPN and CDR2 SVGIG (reference sequence). V was cut by 0 bases and J by 6 bases, with 6 bases left in between.

The sample holds a few counts of this clone. The genes are TRBV19 and TRBJ2-5; tentative D call: TRBD2 (6 bases). This CDR3 comprises 14 residues. Germline CDR1 and CDR2: LNHDA and SQIVND (reference sequence). Trimming pared 5 bases from V and 1 base from J, leaving 11 bases between. The CDR3 DNA follows: TGTGCCAGTAGTCCCCGGACTACCCAAGAGACCCAGTACTTC. Residues: CASSPRTTQETQYF.

There are a few counts of this clone. This chain uses TRBV4-1 with TRBJ2-7; 7 nucleotides match TRBD2. Germline V lookup: CDR1 MGHRA, CDR2 YSYEKL. The CDR3 runs to 16 residues. With V trimmed by 1 base and J by 2 bases, 8 bases remained unmatched. The chain's CDR3 is CASSQAPSGKTYEQYF. CDR3 bases: TGCGCCAGCAGCCAAGCCCCCAGCGGGAAGACCTACGAGCAGTACTTC.

This clone has just a few counts. Within the sample, other DNA sequences also encode this same CDR3. The chain couples TRBV30 to TRBJ1-1, with TRBD1 as a possible D gene (5 bases). Germline CDR1 and CDR2: GTSNPN and SVGIG (reference sequence). Trimming cost V 0 bases and J 10 bases, with 12 bases left between them. This CDR3 is built from 12 residues. DNA of the CDR3: TGTGCCTGGAGTGTACTTGGGGGGGGAGCTTTCTTT. Translation gives CAWSVLGGGAFF.